These T cell receptor beta chains were read from a single sample in a study of blood T cell repertoires in COVID-19. Sequencing used immunoSEQ multiplex PCR; TCRdb keeps in-frame clones, though not all of them. The sample lists about 210,000 clones, 84% seen once, with approximately 8.1% in the top ten. The sample was peripheral blood. The receptors originated from a woman in her fifties or sixties with active or convalescent COVID-19. The conserved cysteine and the conserved F or W are not part of the CDR3 here.

v_call: TRBV21-1; j_call: TRBJ1-4; cdr3_length: 13; cdr3_aa: ASNPLVATNEKLF
v_call: TRBV2; j_call: TRBJ2-1; cdr3_length: 13; cdr3_aa: ASSHDMSSYNEQF
v_call: TRBV2; j_call: TRBJ2-5; cdr3_length: 14; cdr3_aa: ASSPTGTGPGETQY
v_call: TRBV19; j_call: TRBJ2-5; cdr3_length: 15; cdr3_aa: ASSPPHTGSYQETQY
v_call: TRBV19; j_call: TRBJ2-3; cdr3_length: 13; cdr3_aa: ASSNQNRDTDTQY
v_call: TRBV29-1; j_call: TRBJ2-5; cdr3_length: 9; cdr3_aa: SPGQGAAQY
v_call: TRBV5-1; j_call: TRBJ2-2; cdr3_length: 12; cdr3_aa: ASKSWSGTGELF
v_call: TRBV7-2; j_call: TRBJ1-2; cdr3_length: 13; cdr3_aa: ASSPQSGDNYGYT
v_call: TRBV28; j_call: TRBJ1-6; cdr3_length: 14; cdr3_aa: ASSVRRQVPNSPLH
v_call: TRBV5-1; j_call: TRBJ1-2; cdr3_length: 14; cdr3_aa: ASSLVRGPTNYGYT
v_call: TRBV24-1; j_call: TRBJ2-1; cdr3_length: 11; cdr3_aa: ATRDRGNNEQF
v_call: TRBV6-2/TRBV6-3; j_call: TRBJ2-7; cdr3_length: 13; cdr3_aa: ASSLPRLLLDEQY
v_call: TRBV10-3; j_call: TRBJ1-6; cdr3_length: 12; cdr3_aa: AIRGTAGDSPLH
v_call: TRBV6-5; j_call: TRBJ2-5; cdr3_length: 13; cdr3_aa: ASSYGLGGQETQY
v_call: TRBV24-1; j_call: TRBJ2-5; cdr3_length: 14; cdr3_aa: ATSDLIPGERETQY
v_call: TRBV2; j_call: TRBJ1-1; cdr3_length: 10; cdr3_aa: ASRGGRLEAF
v_call: TRBV7-9; j_call: TRBJ1-1; cdr3_length: 11; cdr3_aa: ASSLGQGLRWF
v_call: TRBV6-5; j_call: TRBJ2-6; cdr3_length: 11; cdr3_aa: ASMRSGANVLT
v_call: TRBV28; j_call: TRBJ1-5; cdr3_length: 12; cdr3_aa: ASSSGQPNQPQH
v_call: TRBV2; j_call: TRBJ2-7; cdr3_length: 10; cdr3_aa: ASSTSNHEQY
v_call: TRBV6-5; j_call: TRBJ1-2; cdr3_length: 12; cdr3_aa: ASRGTGGESGYT
v_call: TRBV2; j_call: TRBJ1-5; cdr3_length: 11; cdr3_aa: ASRREKNQPQH
v_call: TRBV5-6; j_call: TRBJ1-3; cdr3_length: 14; cdr3_aa: ASSLWDSISGNTIY
v_call: TRBV18; j_call: TRBJ1-5; cdr3_length: 12; cdr3_aa: ASSPGALNQPQH
v_call: TRBV5-1; j_call: TRBJ1-5; cdr3_length: 13; cdr3_aa: ASSLAGDSNQPQH
v_call: TRBV24-1; j_call: TRBJ1-1; cdr3_length: 11; cdr3_aa: ATSATADRQAF
v_call: TRBV2; j_call: TRBJ2-5; cdr3_length: 12; cdr3_aa: ASSVAGRWETQY
v_call: TRBV18; j_call: TRBJ2-7; cdr3_length: 14; cdr3_aa: ASSPYGLAGTYEQY
v_call: TRBV27; j_call: TRBJ1-2; cdr3_length: 11; cdr3_aa: ASSGGRSSRYT
v_call: TRBV7-2; j_call: TRBJ2-3; cdr3_length: 12; cdr3_aa: ASSSGQRTDTQY
v_call: TRBV7-3; j_call: TRBJ1-5; cdr3_length: 12; cdr3_aa: ASSLTRSNQPQH
v_call: TRBV7-9; j_call: TRBJ1-1; cdr3_length: 11; cdr3_aa: ASRIPGGTEAF
v_call: TRBV19; j_call: TRBJ1-5; cdr3_length: 11; cdr3_aa: ASSRQGNQPQH
v_call: TRBV5-1; j_call: TRBJ2-1; cdr3_length: 14; cdr3_aa: ASSLVSDSSYNEQF
v_call: TRBV7-8; j_call: TRBJ1-1; cdr3_length: 13; cdr3_aa: ASSLALGTNTEAF
v_call: TRBV19; j_call: TRBJ1-2; cdr3_length: 13; cdr3_aa: ASSRSGQTSYGYT
v_call: TRBV5-1; j_call: TRBJ2-3; cdr3_length: 19; cdr3_aa: ASSLTPRTSGGRASTDTQY
v_call: TRBV3-1/TRBV3-2; j_call: TRBJ1-1; cdr3_length: 10; cdr3_aa: ASSQGDLEAF
v_call: TRBV19; j_call: TRBJ1-5; cdr3_length: 13; cdr3_aa: ASSAQQGAVQPQH
v_call: TRBV19; j_call: TRBJ1-2; cdr3_length: 10; cdr3_aa: ASTGNSYGYT
v_call: TRBV5-1; j_call: TRBJ1-1; cdr3_length: 11; cdr3_aa: ASSLSQYTEAF
v_call: TRBV29-1; j_call: TRBJ1-2; cdr3_length: 14; cdr3_aa: SASTGSFGSLYGYT
v_call: TRBV19; j_call: TRBJ1-5; cdr3_length: 11; cdr3_aa: ASSIAVRQPQH
v_call: TRBV27; j_call: TRBJ1-2; cdr3_length: 15; cdr3_aa: ASSPEVFRTRNYGYT
v_call: TRBV12-2; j_call: TRBJ2-1; cdr3_length: 15; cdr3_aa: ASRFLTSGRASGEQF
v_call: TRBV21-1; j_call: TRBJ2-3; cdr3_length: 15; cdr3_aa: ASSKGRQGQGGDTQY
v_call: TRBV28; j_call: TRBJ2-5; cdr3_length: 9; cdr3_aa: AIGGGLAQY
v_call: TRBV7-9; j_call: TRBJ1-5; cdr3_length: 12; cdr3_aa: ASSLGLSNQPQH
v_call: TRBV28; j_call: TRBJ1-2; cdr3_length: 13; cdr3_aa: ASSLGDGTGYGYT
v_call: TRBV7-6; j_call: TRBJ1-5; cdr3_length: 13; cdr3_aa: ASSLLGQGRQPQH
v_call: TRBV24-1; j_call: TRBJ1-2; cdr3_length: 14; cdr3_aa: ATSDSLQSNNYGYT
v_call: TRBV5-1; j_call: TRBJ2-3; cdr3_length: 17; cdr3_aa: ASRTSWTSGGPSTDTQY
v_call: TRBV5-1; j_call: TRBJ2-1; cdr3_length: 13; cdr3_aa: ASSTLGEEVNEQF
v_call: TRBV9; j_call: TRBJ2-3; cdr3_length: 13; cdr3_aa: ASSRVAGVPDTQY
v_call: TRBV4-1; j_call: TRBJ1-4; cdr3_length: 13; cdr3_aa: ASSGSGSTNEKLF
v_call: TRBV5-6; j_call: TRBJ2-2; cdr3_length: 14; cdr3_aa: ASSPAGRSNTGELF
v_call: TRBV24-1; j_call: TRBJ1-2; cdr3_length: 12; cdr3_aa: ATRNRELTDGYT